This TCR beta chain was sequenced in a study of identical twins. Trimming cost V 0 bases and J 4 bases, with 15 bases left between them. The CDR3 has 17 residues. Germline values: CDR1 SGHTA, CDR2 FQGTGA. MiXCR, run by TCRdb on the 5' RACE reads, gives a single entry per CDR3 protein. The sample carries 460,000 or so distinct CDR3 sequences, 13% to 15% recorded once. Another study also made use of these data, one on yellow fever vaccine responses in identical twins.

V gene TRBV7-3 combines with J gene TRBJ2-2; tentatively, D is TRBD2 (6 bases). This sequence originates from a woman between 18 and 29 years old in good health. Sequencing input: CD4+ T cells sorted from blood. CDR3 amino acids: CASSLTFSMGGTGELFF. The CDR3 DNA follows: TGTGCCAGCAGCTTAACGTTCAGCATGGGGGGCACCGGGGAGCTGTTTTTT. The whole variable domain, remainder taken from reference TRBV7-3 and TRBJ2-2, is GAGVSQTPSNKVTEKGKYVELRCDPISGHTALYWYRQSLGQGPEFLIYFQGTGAADDSGLPNDRFFAVRPEGSVSTLKIQRTERGDSAVYLCASSLTFSMGGTGELFFGEGSRLTVL.